The rows below give T cell receptor beta chains drawn from one sample of a study of cytomegalovirus exposure and HLA in healthy donors. Some clones are missing from TCRdb's copy, which holds only in-frame ones; the method was immunoSEQ multiplex PCR. The data hold about 200,000 clones, with roughly 80% observed a single time. The sequencing sample was made of PBMCs. The source of these receptors is a man aged 30-40 years in good health and CMV-seronegative. Both conserved end residues are part of each CDR3. D genes are given only for firm matches. Size values are once, few and many counts, or a class for expanded clones, and some rows have none.

once	TRBD1	TRBV23-1	15	TRBJ2-7	CASSQSPGGRYEQYF	TGCGCCAGCAGTCAATCTCCAGGGGGCCGGTACGAGCAGTACTTC
NA	TRBD1	TRBV6-1	14	TRBJ1-5	CASTLDRDSQPQHF	TGTGCCAGCACCCTGGACAGGGATAGTCAGCCCCAGCATTTT
NA	NA	TRBV7-9	13	TRBJ1-1	CASSFLRVREAFF	TGTGCCAGCAGCTTTTTGAGGGTGAGGGAAGCTTTCTTT
NA	TRBD1	TRBV4-3	15	TRBJ2-7	CASSDEGTGKYEQYF	TGCGCCAGCAGCGATGAAGGGACAGGGAAATACGAGCAGTACTTC
NA	TRBD1	TRBV4-1	15	TRBJ2-5	CASSQRTGGQETQYF	TGCGCCAGCAGCCAACGGACAGGGGGTCAAGAGACCCAGTACTTC
NA	NA	TRBV9	13	TRBJ2-5	CASSPGVPETQYF	TGTGCCAGCAGCCCAGGGGTCCCAGAGACCCAGTACTTC
few	NA	TRBV5-6	13	TRBJ1-2	CASSLDSAYGYTF	TGTGCCAGCAGCTTAGACAGTGCCTATGGCTACACCTTC
NA	NA	TRBV28	14	TRBJ2-7	CASSTPTANYEQYF	TGTGCCAGCAGTACCCCGACAGCGAACTACGAGCAGTACTTC
few	TRBD1	TRBV28	16	TRBJ1-5	CASSLYRDRGNQPQHF	TGTGCCAGCAGTTTGTACCGGGACAGGGGCAATCAGCCCCAGCATTTT
NA	TRBD1	TRBV12-5	16	TRBJ2-3	CASGLATGVGTDTQYF	TGTGCTAGTGGTTTGGCGACAGGGGTGGGCACAGATACGCAGTATTTT
NA	NA	TRBV15	14	TRBJ2-3	CATGGRGRADTQYF	TGTGCCACCGGCGGCAGGGGAAGGGCAGATACGCAGTATTTT
NA	TRBD2	TRBV13	14	TRBJ2-3	CASSFSGSTDTQYF	TGTGCCAGCAGTTTTAGCGGGAGCACAGATACGCAGTATTTT
few	NA	TRBV18	13	TRBJ2-7	CASSPGGNYEQYF	TGTGCCAGCTCACCAGGCGGGAACTACGAGCAGTACTTC
NA	NA	TRBV6-1	14	TRBJ2-3	CASSHIGGQDTQYF	TGTGCCAGCAGCCATATCGGGGGGCAAGATACGCAGTATTTT
NA	TRBD1	TRBV15	15	TRBJ2-7	CATSRGKGTGSEQYF	TGTGCCACCAGCAGGGGTAAGGGGACAGGGAGCGAGCAGTACTTC
NA	NA	TRBV5-6	14	TRBJ1-1	CASSLGAGSIGAFF	TGTGCCAGCAGCTTGGGGGCAGGGTCGATCGGAGCTTTCTTT
once	NA	TRBV7-6	14	TRBJ2-7	CASSKKGDPYEQYF	TGTGCCAGCAGCAAAAAGGGGGACCCCTACGAGCAGTACTTC
few	NA	TRBV27	14	TRBJ2-3	CASSLYRVADTQYF	TGTGCCAGCAGTTTATACAGGGTTGCAGATACGCAGTATTTT
NA	NA	TRBV6-1	14	TRBJ1-3	CASSPLSEAHTIYF	TGTGCCAGCAGTCCCCTAAGCGAGGCCCACACCATATATTTT
NA	TRBD1	TRBV6-6	14	TRBJ1-1	CATTRDRRNTEAFF	TGTGCCACTACCCGGGACAGGAGGAACACTGAAGCTTTCTTT
NA	NA	TRBV7-9	16	TRBJ2-3	CASSLVPVKSPDTQYF	TGTGCCAGCAGCCTAGTACCAGTTAAATCCCCAGATACGCAGTATTTT
NA	TRBD1	TRBV7-3	16	TRBJ2-5	CASSPKAGQGKETQYF	TGTGCCAGCAGCCCCAAAGCGGGACAGGGAAAAGAGACCCAGTACTTC
NA	TRBD1	TRBV28	19	TRBJ1-4	CASSPVYGTGDLGGEKLFF	TGTGCCAGCAGTCCGGTATATGGGACAGGGGACCTGGGGGGTGAAAAACTGTTTTTT
NA	NA	TRBV19	14	TRBJ1-5	CASTGKESNQPQHF	TGTGCCAGTACCGGGAAGGAAAGCAATCAGCCCCAGCATTTT
NA	TRBD1	TRBV7-9	14	TRBJ1-1	CASSAQGVNTESFF	TGTGCCAGCAGCGCACAGGGGGTGAACACTGAATCTTTCTTT
NA	TRBD1	TRBV7-9	17	TRBJ1-1	CASRRGTGGGVNTEAFF	TGTGCCAGCCGGCGGGGGACAGGGGGTGGGGTGAACACTGAAGCTTTCTTT
NA	NA	TRBV19	14	TRBJ2-5	CASSEANLQETQYF	TGTGCCAGTAGTGAGGCGAACCTTCAAGAGACCCAGTACTTC
NA	NA	TRBV15	16	TRBJ2-1	CATSAGRGTEYNEQFF	TGTGCCACCAGCGCAGGGCGGGGAACGGAATACAATGAGCAGTTCTTC
NA	TRBD1	TRBV19	13	TRBJ1-6	CASRQGWPSPLHF	TGTGCCAGCCGACAGGGGTGGCCTTCACCCCTCCACTTT
NA	TRBD1	TRBV7-6	15	TRBJ1-2	CASSFRQGPNYGYTF	TGTGCCAGCAGCTTTCGACAGGGCCCTAACTATGGCTACACCTTC
NA	NA	TRBV7-9	15	TRBJ1-1	CASSLGTGGMSEAFF	TGTGCCAGCAGCCTAGGGACCGGGGGAATGAGTGAAGCTTTCTTT
NA	TRBD1	TRBV4-1	18	TRBJ1-6	CASSQDRDRGGWGSPLHF	TGCGCCAGCAGCCAAGATAGGGACAGGGGCGGTTGGGGTTCACCCCTCCACTTT
NA	TRBD1	TRBV7-6	17	TRBJ2-1	CASSPRPGQGTVNEQFF	TGTGCCAGCAGCCCGCGACCGGGACAGGGGACCGTCAATGAGCAGTTCTTC
once	TRBD1	TRBV7-9	15	TRBJ1-2	CASSSRGQANYGYTF	TGTGCCAGCAGCTCAAGGGGGCAAGCGAACTATGGCTACACCTTC
NA	TRBD1	TRBV5-4	13	TRBJ2-7	CASRNGTGPEQYF	TGTGCCAGCAGAAACGGGACAGGGCCCGAGCAGTACTTC
NA	TRBD1	TRBV18	18	TRBJ2-3	CASSPPPGQRPSTDTQYF	TGTGCCAGCTCACCTCCTCCGGGACAGAGACCTAGCACAGATACGCAGTATTTT
few	TRBD2	TRBV7-9	15	TRBJ2-5	CASSLVLAGEETQYF	TGTGCCAGCAGCTTGGTTCTAGCGGGGGAAGAGACCCAGTACTTC
NA	NA	TRBV7-3	17	TRBJ1-1	CASSTQGRETVPGEAFF	TGTGCCAGCAGCACGCAAGGGCGGGAGACAGTTCCAGGTGAAGCTTTCTTT